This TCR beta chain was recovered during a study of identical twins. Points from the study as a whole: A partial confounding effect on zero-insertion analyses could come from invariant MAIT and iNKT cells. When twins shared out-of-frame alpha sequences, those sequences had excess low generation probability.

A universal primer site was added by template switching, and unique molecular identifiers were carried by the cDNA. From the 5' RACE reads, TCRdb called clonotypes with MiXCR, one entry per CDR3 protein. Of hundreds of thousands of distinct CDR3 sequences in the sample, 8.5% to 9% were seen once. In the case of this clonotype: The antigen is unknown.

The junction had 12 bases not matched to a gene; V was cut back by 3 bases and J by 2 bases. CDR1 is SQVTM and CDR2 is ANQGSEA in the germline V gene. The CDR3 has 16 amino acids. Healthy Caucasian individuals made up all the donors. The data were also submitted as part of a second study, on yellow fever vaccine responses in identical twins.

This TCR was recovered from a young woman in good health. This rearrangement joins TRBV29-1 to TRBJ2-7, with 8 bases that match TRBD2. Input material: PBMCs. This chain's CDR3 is CSVEARAGLGAYEQYF. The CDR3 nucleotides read TGCAGCGTTGAGGCCAGGGCGGGACTAGGGGCCTACGAGCAGTACTTC.